This entry lists 25 T cell receptor beta chains sequenced from one sample in a study of blood T cell repertoires in COVID-19. Clones were sequenced by immunoSEQ multiplex PCR, and TCRdb holds only the in-frame ones, with some missing. The profile covers more than 300,000 clones, with around 89% appearing a single time and nearly 6.5% taken by the ten largest. The material sequenced was peripheral blood. The receptors here all came from a man in his late teens or twenties who had recovered from COVID-19.

The V gene is TRBV5-5, the J gene TRBJ1-1; 9 bases are shared with TRBD1. J gave up 5 bases and V 5 bases, and 7 bases lay outside the gene matches. The CDR3 sequence is 14 residues long. Germline V lookup: CDR1 SGHKS, CDR2 YYEKEE (reference sequence). The CDR3, as DNA: TGTGCCAGCAGACCGACAGGGGGAGGAACTGAAGCTTTCTTT. This translates into CASRPTGGGTEAFF.

This clone was detected a few times. This chain uses TRBV2 with TRBJ2-7; D perhaps matches TRBD2 (7 bases). Germline V gene lookup returns CDR1 SNHLY and CDR2 FYNNEI. V lost 7 bases to trimming and J lost 0 bases, with 19 bases between them. The length of the CDR3 is 16 residues. CDR3 nucleotide sequence: TGTGCCAGCATGGGCGGGGGACATAAGAACTCCTACGAGCAGTACTTC. Amino acid sequence: CASMGGGHKNSYEQYF.

V usage is TRBV3-1 (or the pseudogene TRBV3-2) and J usage is TRBJ2-2; 10 bases map to TRBD2. The CDR3 extends over 17 amino acids. V shed 4 bases, J shed 0 bases, and the junction held 5 bases outside the gene matches. The germline gives CDR1 LGHDT, CDR2 YNNKEL (reference sequence). CDR3 in amino acids: CASSLPLAGSNTGELFF. The CDR3 nucleotides are TGTGCCAGCAGCCTACCACTAGCGGGGTCGAACACCGGGGAGCTGTTTTTT.

The CDR3 protein is CASSQVVASGRRGEQFF. In DNA form, the CDR3 reads TGCGCCAGCAGCCAAGTGGTGGCTAGCGGGAGACGTGGTGAGCAGTTCTTC. The rearrangement uses TRBV4-1 and TRBJ2-1, with 10 bases identical to TRBD2. The CDR3 loop spans 17 amino acids. Per germline, CDR1 MGHRA and CDR2 YSYEKL. V shed 1 base and J 9 bases; nucleotides not matched to a gene: 12.

J is TRBJ2-1 and V is TRBV4-1, with TRBD2 matching 7 bases. The CDR3 length is 19 residues. With V trimmed by 1 base and J by 4 bases, 16 bases remained unmatched. Germline loops: CDR1 MGHRA, CDR2 YSYEKL. CDR3: CASSQGRPVAGEIYNEQFF. The CDR3 bases are TGCGCCAGCAGCCAAGGTCGGCCCGTCGCGGGAGAGATATACAATGAGCAGTTCTTC.

The gene calls are TRBV9 and TRBJ2-1; 14 bases are shared with TRBD2. The CDR3 is 16 amino acids. Germline loops: CDR1 SGDLS, CDR2 YYNGEE. Unmatched junction bases numbered 8, after V lost 4 bases and J lost 8 bases. Here the CDR3 DNA reads TGTGCCAGCAGCTCCGGACTAGCGGGGGGTAGGGATGAGCAGTTCTTC. This translates into CASSSGLAGGRDEQFF.

The genes are TRBV27 and TRBJ2-7, with 12 bases matching TRBD2. Germline trimming cut 8 bases from V and 6 bases from J; bases unmatched to any gene: 17. The length of the CDR3 is 17 residues. Germline V lookup: CDR1 MNHEY, CDR2 SMNVEV (reference sequence). The DNA of the CDR3 is TGTGCCAGCGGGCGACCTGGCCCGACTAGCGGGGGATTCGAGCAGTACTTC. It yields the protein CASGRPGPTSGGFEQYF.

This rearrangement joins TRBV9 to TRBJ2-3; a possible D gene is TRBD1 (5 bases). This CDR3 spans 18 amino acids. V lost 3 bases, J lost 3 bases, and 23 bases lay in between. Germline V gene sequence: CDR1 SGDLS, CDR2 YYNGEE. Written as DNA, the CDR3 is TGTGCCAGCAGCGCCCGGCAGGGCCCCACCGCACGAACAGATACGCAGTATTTT. Translated: CASSARQGPTARTDTQYF.

The chain is built from TRBV2 and TRBJ2-1, with D perhaps TRBD1 (5 bases). The V gene's germline CDR1 is SNHLY and CDR2 FYNNEI. V lost 2 bases and J lost 1, with 15 bases in between. This CDR3 spans 17 amino acids. CDR3 region: CASSERSGSLSYNEQFF. CDR3 coding DNA: TGTGCCAGCAGTGAAAGGTCAGGGTCGTTGTCCTACAATGAGCAGTTCTTC.

V usage is TRBV12-3 or TRBV12-4 and J usage is TRBJ2-3, with D unresolved. Trimming took 5 bases from V and 6 from J, leaving 9 bases between them. CDR3 size: 12 residues. In nucleotides, the CDR3 is TGTGCCAGCAGTCACTCTATCGATACGCAGTATTTT. This codes for CASSHSIDTQYF.

This clone was observed once. The J gene is TRBJ1-6, the V gene TRBV12-2; the D call TRBD1 from the table was never checked on the DNA. TRBV12-2 is given as a pseudogene. CDR3 length: 16 amino acids. The CDR3, as DNA: TGTGCAAGTCGCTTAGCAGGGGGCGGGTATAATTCACCCCTCCACTTT. This sequence encodes CASRLAGGGYNSPLHF.

The V call is TRBV27, the J call TRBJ2-7; D is perhaps TRBD2 (6 bases). Germline V CDR1 and CDR2: MNHEY, SMNVEV (reference sequence). The CDR3 spans 18 residues. V was shortened by 1 base and J by 0 bases, with 19 bases between the two germline ends. This chain's CDR3 is CASSLYHNSGGSSYEQYF. The CDR3 DNA sequence: TGTGCCAGCAGTTTATACCACAATAGCGGAGGAAGCTCCTACGAGCAGTACTTC.

The chain recombines TRBV13 with TRBJ2-7; possible D gene TRBD1, 6 bases. In germline, CDR1 is PRHDT, CDR2 FYEKMQ (reference sequence). The CDR3 contains 13 residues. Trimming cost V 4 bases and J 4 bases, with 11 bases left between them. The CDR3 reads CASSSTGVYEQYF. In DNA form, the CDR3 reads TGTGCCAGCAGCTCGACAGGAGTGTACGAGCAGTACTTC. The full variable domain, its missing parts supplied by reference TRBV13 and TRBJ2-7, is AAGVIQSPRHLIKEKRETATLKCYPIPRHDTVYWYQQGPGQDPQFLISFYEKMQSDKGSIPDRFSAQQFSDYHSELNMSSLELGDSALYFCASSSTGVYEQYFGPGTRLTVT.

V usage is TRBV2 and J usage is TRBJ1-6; D is unresolved. V lost 4 bases and J lost 4, with 11 bases in between. The CDR3 has 15 amino acids. Germline loops: CDR1 SNHLY, CDR2 FYNNEI. This CDR3 reads CASSGGTGYNSPLHF. DNA for the CDR3: TGTGCCAGCAGTGGAGGAACTGGATATAATTCACCCCTCCACTTT. Full variable domain (missing parts from reference TRBV2 and TRBJ1-6): EPEVTQTPSHQVTQMGQEVILRCVPISNHLYFYWYRQILGQKVEFLVSFYNNEISEKSEIFDDQFSVERPDGSNFTLKIRSTKLEDSAMYFCASSGGTGYNSPLHFGNGTRLTVT.

V usage is TRBV4-1 and J usage is TRBJ1-2; D is unresolved. Trimming pared 4 bases from V and 8 bases from J, leaving 14 bases between. CDR3 length: 13 amino acids. Looked up from germline, CDR1 is MGHRA and CDR2 is YSYEKL. DNA of the CDR3: TGCGCCAGCAGCCGCGGGCCTGGTTGGGGCTACACCTTC. Its translation is CASSRGPGWGYTF.

The chain couples TRBV29-1 to TRBJ1-1; unclear D gene. Trimming cost V 7 bases and J 4 bases, with 19 bases left between them. This CDR3 has 14 amino acids. Germline V gene sequence: CDR1 SQVTM, CDR2 ANQGSEA. Written as DNA, the CDR3 is TGCAGCGCGGTGGAGAGGCGGGGAAGCACTGAAGCTTTCTTT. Amino acids: CSAVERRGSTEAFF.

The chain combines TRBV6-2 or TRBV6-3 with TRBJ2-3; D is unresolved. The CDR3 sequence is 13 residues long. Germline V gene lookup returns CDR1 MNHEY and CDR2 SVGEGT. V lost 0 bases to trimming and J lost 6 bases, with 7 bases between them. CDR3 sequence: CASSYSRVDTQYF. DNA of the CDR3: TGTGCCAGCAGTTACTCCCGGGTTGATACGCAGTATTTT.

The chain employs TRBV3-1 (or the pseudogene TRBV3-2) and TRBJ2-1; 7 nucleotides match TRBD1. The CDR3 contains 14 residues. V trimming: 3 bases; J trimming: 4 bases; junction bases outside the gene matches: 3. CDR1 and CDR2 (germline): LGHDT, YNNKEL (reference sequence). CDR3 coding DNA: TGTGCCAGCAGCCACCGGACAGGTTACAATGAGCAGTTCTTC. It is translated as CASSHRTGYNEQFF.

The sample holds one count of this clone. This rearrangement joins TRBV7-2 to TRBJ2-5; D uncertain. CDR3 length equals 13 residues. Germline assignment: CDR1 SGHTA and CDR2 FQGNSA. Deletions cut 4 bases from V and 3 bases from J, with 9 bases between. This chain's CDR3 is CASSSRMEETQYF. CDR3 bases: TGTGCCAGCAGCTCGAGGATGGAAGAGACCCAGTACTTC.

The V gene is TRBV5-1, the J gene TRBJ1-1, with D possibly TRBD1 on 5 matching bases. The V gene's germline CDR1 is SGHRS and CDR2 YFSETQ. This CDR3 spans 13 amino acids. V was shortened by 2 bases and J by 3 bases, with 8 bases between the two germline ends. The DNA for the CDR3 is TGCGCCAGCAGCTTTATAGGGGACACTGAAGCTTTCTTT. Encoded protein: CASSFIGDTEAFF.

V is TRBV9 and J is TRBJ1-4; D is uncertain. Per the germline V gene, CDR1 is SGDLS and CDR2 is YYNGEE. V lost 5 bases, J lost 11 bases, and 13 bases lay in between. The CDR3 covers 12 residues. The CDR3, as DNA: TGTGCCAGCAGTGGGGAGGATTGGAAACTGTTTTTT. This translates into CASSGEDWKLFF.

V gene TRBV3-1 (or the pseudogene TRBV3-2) combines with J gene TRBJ2-3, with D possibly TRBD2 on 6 matching bases. This CDR3 is 19 amino acids long. The germline V gene encodes CDR1 LGHDT and CDR2 YNNKEL (reference sequence). Trimming left V 1 base short and J 1 base short, with 21 bases between. This chain's CDR3 is CASSQGQGLPYTGTDTQYF. The CDR3 nucleotides are TGTGCCAGCAGCCAAGGGCAGGGACTCCCTTACACGGGCACAGATACGCAGTATTTT.

The chain has TRBV6-1 and TRBJ1-6; 7 nucleotides agree with TRBD1. The CDR3 has 17 amino acids. Germline V lookup: CDR1 MNHNS, CDR2 SASEGT. Trimming removed 4 bases from V and 6 bases from J; junction bases left unmatched: 12. CDR3 coding DNA: TGTGCCAGCAGTGCAGAACGCCGACAGGGTTTTAATTCACCCCTCCACTTT. This encodes CASSAERRQGFNSPLHF.

The rearrangement links TRBV27 to TRBJ2-7; weak D call: TRBD2 (6 bases). Germline V gene data show CDR1 as MNHEY and CDR2 as SMNVEV (reference sequence). This CDR3 contains 14 residues. Trimming took 3 bases from V and 0 from J, leaving 9 bases between them. The CDR3 DNA is TGTGCCAGCAGTTTCGGGACTTCCTCCTACGAGCAGTACTTC. As protein: CASSFGTSSYEQYF.

The CDR3, as DNA: TGTGCCAGCACAGGGCCGAGTGAGCAGTTCTTC. It specifies CASTGPSEQFF. V is TRBV6-6 and J is TRBJ2-1; maybe TRBD1 (5 bases). Trimming pared 7 bases from V and 9 bases from J, leaving 10 bases between. This CDR3 comprises 11 residues. Germline V CDR1 and CDR2: MNHNY, SVGAGI (reference sequence).